The 5 T cell receptor beta chains reported below all come from one sample, sequenced in a study of glioma-infiltrating T cells after dendritic cell vaccination. Assay used: immunoSEQ multiplex PCR; TCRdb lists only in-frame clones, some missing. The sample has tens of thousands of clones; over 70% are singletons. Sequenced here: blood, sampled before dendritic cell vaccination. All receptors derive from a human donor with glioblastoma.

The chain recombines TRBV19 with TRBJ1-2; 10 positions match TRBD1. V was clipped by 4 bases and J by 1 base; unmatched bases: 6. Germline V gene lookup returns CDR1 LNHDA and CDR2 SQIVND (reference sequence). This CDR3 contains 16 residues. CDR3 in DNA: TGTGCCAGTAGTACACATCGGGACAGGGGTAACTATGGCTACACCTTC. This codes for CASSTHRDRGNYGYTF.

The chain combines TRBV28 with TRBJ1-5, with 7 bases aligning to TRBD1. CDR1 is MDHEN and CDR2 is SYDVKM in the germline V gene. The CDR3 runs to 14 residues. V lost 5 bases to trimming and J lost 3 bases; unmatched junction nucleotides: 4. The CDR3 region is CASSGGTVNQPQHF. The CDR3 bases are TGTGCCAGCAGTGGAGGGACAGTCAATCAGCCCCAGCATTTT. Full variable domain (outside the CDR3, taken from reference TRBV28 and TRBJ1-5): DVKVTQSSRYLVKRTGEKVFLECVQDMDHENMFWYRQDPGLGLRLIYFSYDVKMKEKGDIPEGYSVSREKKERFSLILESASTNQTSMYLCASSGGTVNQPQHFGDGTRLSIL.

The chain joins TRBV11-3 to TRBJ2-3, with 7 nucleotides matching TRBD1. CDR3 length: 15 residues. J gave up 1 base and V 4 bases, and 5 bases lay outside the gene matches. Germline CDR1 reads SGHNT; CDR2 reads YENEEA. CDR3 sequence reads: CASSSRQGGTDTQYF. CDR3 DNA sequence: TGTGCCAGCAGCTCGAGACAGGGAGGCACAGATACGCAGTATTTT.

The chain links TRBV6-1 to TRBJ1-2; 10 bases align to TRBD1. Trimming took 8 bases from V and 1 from J; bases not matched to a gene: 7. There are 15 residues in the CDR3. CDR1 is MNHNS and CDR2 is SASEGT in the germline V gene. The CDR3 loop reads CASGTGALGNYGYTF. DNA of the CDR3: TGTGCCAGCGGGACAGGGGCTTTGGGTAACTATGGCTACACCTTC.

This clone was seen a handful of times. This chain connects TRBV19 to TRBJ1-1; D not resolved. The germline V gene encodes CDR1 LNHDA and CDR2 SQIVND (reference sequence). The V and J ends lost 5 bases and 0 bases respectively, with 7 bases between them. There are 13 residues in the CDR3. CDR3 residues: CASSYTLNTEAFF. Written as DNA, the CDR3 is TGTGCCAGTAGTTATACTCTGAACACTGAAGCTTTCTTT.